This TCR beta chain was observed in a study of T cell responses to AZD1222 COVID-19 vaccine. Overall study results and limits: At baseline, seropositivity was found in only a handful of AZD1222 recipients.

V was clipped by 0 bases and J by 3 bases, with 11 bases between them. The CDR3 extends over 15 amino acids. Germline loops: CDR1 SGDLS, CDR2 YYNGEE. Clones were sequenced by immunoSEQ multiplex PCR, and TCRdb holds only the in-frame ones, with some missing. This sample has roughly 98,000 clones, with around 90% found just once. For this clone: What it recognizes is unknown.

Sequences were derived from peripheral blood, sampled on day 0 of AZD1222 vaccination. The source is an adult in good health. J is TRBJ2-3 and V is TRBV9, with TRBD1 as a possible D gene (6 bases). DNA of the CDR3: TGTGCCAGCAGCGTAGAGGCAGGGGCAACAGATACGCAGTATTTT. It encodes CASSVEAGATDTQYF.